Listed here are 29 T cell receptor beta chains from one sample, sequenced in a study of T cells in localized non-small cell lung cancer. Some clones are missing from TCRdb's copy, which holds only in-frame ones; the method was immunoSEQ multiplex PCR. The repertoire has 40,000 to 55,000 clones, about 76% of them found once; the top ten carry roughly 18%. The sample was peripheral blood mononuclear cells, taken before any cancer treatment. The receptor source for this set is a man aged 35-75 years with stage III lung adenocarcinoma.

This clone has just a few counts. V is TRBV11-2 and J is TRBJ1-6, with D maybe TRBD1 (5 bases). V was trimmed by 7 bases and J by 10 bases, leaving 17 bases between them. Germline V gives CDR1 SGHAT, CDR2 FQNNGV. The CDR3 runs to 14 residues. This CDR3 is CASTPGGKGSPLHF. The CDR3 bases are TGTGCCAGCACCCCGGGGGGGAAAGGGTCACCCCTCCACTTT. Looking up the rest from reference TRBV11-2 and TRBJ1-6 gives the full variable domain: EAGVAQSPRYKIIEKRQSVAFWCNPISGHATLYWYQQILGQGPKLLIQFQNNGVVDDSQLPKDRFSAERLKGVDSTLKIQPAKLEDSAVYLCASTPGGKGSPLHFGNGTRLTVT.

The count of this clone is one. The chain combines TRBV9 with TRBJ2-3; 11 positions agree with TRBD1. V lost 2 bases to trimming and J lost 1 base; unmatched junction nucleotides: 3. Germline V lookup: CDR1 SGDLS, CDR2 YYNGEE. The CDR3 is 16 amino acids. For the CDR3, the DNA is TGTGCCAGCAGCGTTGGGACAGGGGGTCGCACAGATACGCAGTATTTT. It codes for CASSVGTGGRTDTQYF.

The rearrangement joins TRBV9 to TRBJ2-3; 9 nucleotides line up with TRBD1. Germline loops: CDR1 SGDLS, CDR2 YYNGEE. J was trimmed by 0 bases and V by 5 bases; bases with no gene match: 7. The CDR3 extends over 16 amino acids. The CDR3 here is CASRGGTGKSTDTQYF. In DNA, the CDR3 is TGTGCCAGCAGGGGGGGGACAGGGAAAAGCACAGATACGCAGTATTTT.

The chain has TRBV6-6 and TRBJ1-1; D perhaps matches TRBD1 (5 bases). CDR1 and CDR2 (germline): MNHNY, SVGAGI (reference sequence). Deletions cut 7 bases from V and 1 base from J, with 16 bases between. CDR3 size: 15 residues. Here the CDR3 reads CASIPLGLSNTEAFF. CDR3 in DNA: TGTGCCAGCATTCCCCTGGGACTTTCGAACACTGAAGCTTTCTTT.

The chain links TRBV7-6 to TRBJ2-1; TRBD1 might be the D (6 bases). CDR1 and CDR2 from the germline V gene are SGHVS and FNYEAQ. Trimming removed 4 bases from V and 6 bases from J, with 19 bases in between. The CDR3 spans 16 residues. CDR3 residues: CASSSEPGDNGNEQFF. The CDR3 DNA reads as TGTGCCAGCAGCTCAGAACCAGGGGACAACGGCAATGAGCAGTTCTTC. The full variable domain, with the rest looked up from reference TRBV7-6 and TRBJ2-1, is GAGVSQSPRYKVTKRGQDVALRCDPISGHVSLYWYRQALGQGPEFLTYFNYEAQQDKSGLPNDRFSAERPEGSISTLTIQRTEQRDSAMYRCASSSEPGDNGNEQFFGPGTRLTVL.

The V call is TRBV28, the J call TRBJ2-3, with TRBD1 identical over 12 bases. Germline V gene data show CDR1 as MDHEN and CDR2 as SYDVKM. The trim removed 3 bases at V and 1 base at J, leaving 5 bases unmatched. CDR3 length: 17 amino acids. This chain's CDR3 is CASSFGDRGLGTDTQYF. The CDR3 coding sequence is TGTGCCAGCAGTTTTGGGGACAGGGGGCTTGGCACAGATACGCAGTATTTT.

This rearrangement joins TRBV12-5 to TRBJ1-5; D may be TRBD1 (5 bases). Trimming stripped 3 bases from V and 4 bases from J, with 22 bases between. Germline V CDR1 and CDR2: LGHNT, FRNRAP. The CDR3 is 18 amino acids. The CDR3 sequence is CASGLMSLGRVRNQPQHF. The CDR3 DNA sequence: TGTGCTAGTGGTTTAATGAGTCTGGGCAGGGTACGAAATCAGCCCCAGCATTTT.

The DNA for the CDR3 is TGTGCCAGCAGCCAAACGATCCGGGGGGCTAGCGGGGTCAATGAGCAGTTCTTC. Translated, it gives CASSQTIRGASGVNEQFF. The rearrangement uses TRBV7-6 and TRBJ2-1; 9 positions agree with TRBD2. Per the germline V gene, CDR1 is SGHVS and CDR2 is FNYEAQ. The CDR3 is 18 residues long. J lost 6 bases, V lost 5 bases, and 17 bases had no gene match.

The chain employs TRBV7-7 and TRBJ2-2, with a weak D call TRBD1 (5 bases). The CDR3 length is 13 residues. V gave up 5 bases and J gave up 7 bases, with 11 bases separating them. The V gene's germline CDR1 is SSHAT and CDR2 FNYEAQ (reference sequence). The DNA for the CDR3 is TGTGCCAGCAGCCCTGACAGAATCGGGGAGCTGTTTTTT. This codes for CASSPDRIGELFF.

The chain uses TRBV19 and TRBJ2-7; possible D gene TRBD1, 5 bases. The germline V gene has CDR1 LNHDA and CDR2 SQIVND (reference sequence). The CDR3 totals 15 residues. With 1 base removed from V and 2 bases from J, the gap between germline ends came to 12 bases. The CDR3 is CASSIGAGRTYEQYF. Written as DNA, the CDR3 is TGTGCCAGTAGTATAGGGGCAGGGCGCACCTACGAGCAGTACTTC.

The chain employs TRBV6-1 and TRBJ2-5, with D perhaps given as TRBD1 or TRBD2 (5 bases each). Trimming pared 8 bases from V and 4 bases from J, leaving 17 bases between. CDR3 length: 14 residues. CDR1 is MNHNS and CDR2 is SASEGT in the germline V gene. CDR3 bases: TGTGCCAGCCTAGAGTTCGGGGCCCGAGAGACCCAGTACTTC. Encoded protein: CASLEFGARETQYF.

This clone was detected a few times. The CDR3 protein is CASSIEWTTYGYTF. Here the CDR3 DNA reads TGTGCCAGTAGTATCGAGTGGACCACCTATGGCTACACCTTC. The V and J genes are TRBV19 and TRBJ1-2; D gene unclear. The germline V and J ends were trimmed by 3 bases and 4 bases, with 12 bases remaining between them. CDR3 length equals 14 residues. Germline values: CDR1 LNHDA, CDR2 SQIVND (reference sequence).

In this sample, this clone turned up a few times. V is TRBV4-1 and J is TRBJ1-6; 9 nucleotides line up with TRBD1. The V and J ends lost 3 bases and 7 bases, in that order; junction bases with no gene match: 7. This CDR3 is 16 amino acids long. Germline V gives CDR1 MGHRA, CDR2 YSYEKL. CDR3 coding DNA: TGCGCCAGCAGCCACGCACAGGGACAGGGAAATTCACCCCTCCACTTT. This translates into CASSHAQGQGNSPLHF.

The J gene is TRBJ1-1, the V gene TRBV7-6, with D unclear. This CDR3 spans 13 amino acids. The V end was cut by 1 base, the J end by 5 bases, with 8 bases between. Germline V gene data show CDR1 as SGHVS and CDR2 as FNYEAQ. The CDR3 coding sequence is TGTGCCAGCAGCTTAGAGGCGGGAACTGAAGCTTTCTTT. This gives the protein CASSLEAGTEAFF.

This chain connects TRBV11-2 to TRBJ2-6; maybe TRBD1 (6 bases). Germline V CDR1 and CDR2: SGHAT, FQNNGV. With 5 bases removed from V and 2 bases from J, the gap between germline ends came to 19 bases. The CDR3 sequence is 18 residues long. The CDR3 DNA reads TGTGCCAGCAGCCGCCCTTCATCTTACAGGGCTGGGGCCAACGTCCTGACTTTC. This codes for CASSRPSSYRAGANVLTF.

V and J are TRBV30 and TRBJ2-6; D gene uncertain. Looked up from germline, CDR1 is GTSNPN and CDR2 is SVGIG (reference sequence). The length of the CDR3 is 15 residues. Trimming took 0 bases from V and 1 from J, leaving 7 bases between them. This chain's CDR3 is CAWSVLASGANVLTF. In DNA, the CDR3 is TGTGCCTGGAGTGTACTGGCTTCTGGGGCCAACGTCCTGACTTTC. Complete variable domain (other parts from reference TRBV30 and TRBJ2-6): SQTIHQWPATLVQPVGSPLSLECTVEGTSNPNLYWYRQAAGRGLQLLFYSVGIGQISSEVPQNLSASRPQDRQFILSSKKLLLSDSGFYLCAWSVLASGANVLTFGAGSRLTVL.

The rearrangement uses TRBV29-1 and TRBJ2-3; D perhaps matches TRBD2 (5 bases). This CDR3 comprises 15 residues. Trimming took 2 bases from V and 3 from J, leaving 15 bases between them. Per germline, CDR1 SQVTM and CDR2 ANQGSEA. CDR3 region: CSVEKASRGTDTQYF. In DNA, the CDR3 is TGCAGCGTTGAAAAGGCCTCCCGAGGGACAGATACGCAGTATTTT.

In this sample, this clone turned up a few times. This chain uses TRBV11-2 with TRBJ1-6, with no clear D. This CDR3 spans 15 amino acids. Trimming took off 1 base at V and 7 bases at J, with 11 bases between the two ends. Looked up from germline, CDR1 is SGHAT and CDR2 is FQNNGV. The CDR3 sequence is CASSLGQAGNSPLHF. DNA for the CDR3: TGTGCCAGCAGCTTAGGGCAGGCTGGAAATTCACCCCTCCACTTT.

The chain combines TRBV9 with TRBJ1-1; D unresolved. Germline V gene data show CDR1 as SGDLS and CDR2 as YYNGEE. This CDR3 spans 13 amino acids. With 4 bases removed from V and 0 bases from J, the gap between germline ends came to 7 bases. For the CDR3, the DNA is TGTGCCAGCAGCCTTAATTTGAACACTGAAGCTTTCTTT. It encodes CASSLNLNTEAFF.

The V call is TRBV10-3, the J call TRBJ2-2; D might be TRBD2 (7 bases). The V gene lost 8 bases and the J gene lost 7 bases, with 14 bases spanning the gap. CDR1 ENHRY and CDR2 SYGVKD come from the germline V gene. The CDR3 spans 13 residues. For the CDR3, the DNA is TGTGCCATCGCCCGGGGGGCGGGCGGGGAGCTGTTTTTT. Translating gives CAIARGAGGELFF.

This rearrangement joins TRBV7-7 to TRBJ2-2; 11 bases are shared with TRBD1. The germline CDR1 and CDR2 sequences are SSHAT and FNYEAQ (reference sequence). The length of the CDR3 is 16 residues. V was clipped by 5 bases and J by 1 base; unmatched bases: 3. CDR3 bases: TGTGCCAGCAGCCCCGGGACAGGGGGGAACACCGGGGAGCTGTTTTTT. It codes for CASSPGTGGNTGELFF.

The chain joins TRBV11-2 to TRBJ2-7; D is possibly TRBD2 (6 bases). Per the germline V gene, CDR1 is SGHAT and CDR2 is FQNNGV. This CDR3 region has 15 residues. V dropped 5 bases and J dropped 0 bases, with 14 bases sitting between them. CDR3 nucleotides: TGTGCCAGCAGCCTGGAAGCGGGTAGCTCCTACGAGCAGTACTTC. Translating it yields CASSLEAGSSYEQYF.

This clone was observed a single time. The chain employs TRBV2 and TRBJ2-7, with a weak D call TRBD1 (6 bases). V lost 5 bases and J 3 bases, leaving 14 bases between the germline ends. CDR1 and CDR2 from the germline V gene are SNHLY and FYNNEI. The CDR3 spans 14 residues. CDR3: CASSPGLGGYEQYF. CDR3 bases: TGTGCCAGCAGTCCGGGGTTAGGGGGCTACGAGCAGTACTTC.

This chain joins TRBV2 and TRBJ2-1, with a possible D match to TRBD1 (5 bases). V dropped 10 bases and J dropped 0 bases, with 13 bases sitting between them. The CDR3 consists of 14 residues. The germline gives CDR1 SNHLY, CDR2 FYNNEI. The CDR3 DNA follows: TGTGCCATGTCCAGGGTGAGCTCCTACAATGAGCAGTTCTTC. This translates into CAMSRVSSYNEQFF.

The chain uses TRBV27 and TRBJ2-3; D may match TRBD1 or TRBD2 (6 bases each). From germline, CDR1 is MNHEY and CDR2 SMNVEV (reference sequence). Trimming took off 2 bases at V and 1 base at J, with 16 bases between the two ends. The length of the CDR3 is 17 residues. The CDR3 nucleotides read TGTGCCAGCAGTTTACTCAACAGGGAGGAGGGCACAGATACGCAGTATTTT. Amino acids: CASSLLNREEGTDTQYF.

CDR3 protein: CASSPDRDGYSPLHF. As DNA, the CDR3 is TGTGCCAGCAGTCCGGACCGGGACGGATATTCACCCCTCCACTTT. The rearrangement links TRBV27 to TRBJ1-6, with D maybe TRBD1 (5 bases). This CDR3 comprises 15 residues. Germline CDR1 MNHEY, CDR2 SMNVEV (reference sequence). V gave up 5 bases and J gave up 8 bases, with 16 bases separating them.

The chain uses TRBV29-1 and TRBJ2-2; D is unclear. Trimming took 5 bases from V and 3 from J, leaving 22 bases between them. Germline V gives CDR1 SQVTM, CDR2 ANQGSEA. The CDR3 consists of 17 residues. The CDR3 sequence: CSVSNERKRVDTGELFF. The CDR3 DNA follows: TGCAGCGTTAGCAACGAGCGAAAGCGAGTTGACACCGGGGAGCTGTTTTTT.

The chain links TRBV6-6 to TRBJ2-7; possible D gene TRBD1, 5 bases. Per the germline V gene, CDR1 is MNHNY and CDR2 is SVGAGI (reference sequence). V was shortened by 2 bases and J by 6 bases, with 5 bases between the two germline ends. This CDR3 comprises 11 residues. CDR3 sequence (DNA): TGTGCCAGCAGTTACGACAGCGAGCAGTACTTC. It yields the protein CASSYDSEQYF.

In this sample, this clone turned up a few times. V gene TRBV2 combines with J gene TRBJ1-6; TRBD1 matches at 7 bases. V was clipped by 6 bases and J by 7 bases; unmatched bases: 6. The germline V gene has CDR1 SNHLY and CDR2 FYNNEI. This CDR3 is built from 14 residues. CDR3 DNA sequence: TGTGCCAGCAGCCAGGGGGGGGTGAATTCACCCCTCCACTTT. This gives the protein CASSQGGVNSPLHF.